This T cell receptor (beta chain) was obtained from a study of T cells in tuberculosis. Study context: T cells were selected with CD1B tetramers loaded with glucose monomycolate. Within 7 days of starting treatment, or before, PBMC were stored. Study-wide results and caveats: Smaller distances to GMM-specific TCRs suggested their expansion in active tuberculosis.

Specified time point: new active TB diagnosis, blood taken before or within 7 days of starting treatment. Active tuberculosis patients were new diagnoses, HIV-seronegative, South African, and aged 18 years or older. Germline CDR1 is MDHEN and CDR2 is SYDVKM. Trimming removed 2 bases at V and 0 bases at J, with 5 bases between. This CDR3 is 14 amino acids long. The data were produced by immunoSEQ multiplex PCR, yet TCRdb's version contains in-frame clones alone and is incomplete. This sample yields more than 35,000 clones, of which roughly 94% are seen a single time; about 4.5% belongs to the top ten. A remark on this clone: Its target is not known.

This sequence was found in an adult with tuberculosis. V gene TRBV28 combines with J gene TRBJ2-4; D unresolved. The material was PBMCs, obtained at tuberculosis diagnosis. DNA of the CDR3: TGTGCCAGCAGTTTACTTGTAGCCAAAAACATTCAGTACTTC. Its translation is CASSLLVAKNIQYF.